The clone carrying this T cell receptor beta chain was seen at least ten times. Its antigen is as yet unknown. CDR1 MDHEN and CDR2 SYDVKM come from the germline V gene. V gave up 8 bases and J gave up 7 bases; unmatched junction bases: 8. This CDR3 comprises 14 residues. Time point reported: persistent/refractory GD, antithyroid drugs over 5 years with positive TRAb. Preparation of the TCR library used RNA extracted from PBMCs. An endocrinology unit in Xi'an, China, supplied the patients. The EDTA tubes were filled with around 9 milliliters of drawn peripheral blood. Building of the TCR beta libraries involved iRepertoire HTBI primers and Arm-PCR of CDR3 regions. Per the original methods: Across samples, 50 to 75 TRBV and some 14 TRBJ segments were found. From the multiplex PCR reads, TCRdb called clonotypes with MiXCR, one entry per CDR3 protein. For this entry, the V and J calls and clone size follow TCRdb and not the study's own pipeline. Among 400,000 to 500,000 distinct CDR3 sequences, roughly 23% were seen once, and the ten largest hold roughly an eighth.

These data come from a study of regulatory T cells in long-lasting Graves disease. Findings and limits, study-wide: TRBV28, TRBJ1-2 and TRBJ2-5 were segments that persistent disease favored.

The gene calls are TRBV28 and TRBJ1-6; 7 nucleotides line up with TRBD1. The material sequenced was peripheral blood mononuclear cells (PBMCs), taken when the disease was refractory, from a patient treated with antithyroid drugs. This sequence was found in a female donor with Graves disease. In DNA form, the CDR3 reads TGTGCCAGCTCCGGGGGACAGAAAAATTCACCCCTCCACTTT. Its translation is CASSGGQKNSPLHF. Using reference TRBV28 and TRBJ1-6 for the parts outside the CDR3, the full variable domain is DVKVTQSSRYLVKRTGEKVFLECVQDMDHENMFWYRQDPGLGLRLIYFSYDVKMKEKGDIPEGYSVSREKKERFSLILESASTNQTSMYLCASSGGQKNSPLHFGNGTRLTVT.